These T cell receptor beta chains were read from a single sample in a study of cytomegalovirus exposure and HLA in healthy donors. Repertoires were generated with immunoSEQ multiplex PCR, while TCRdb's copy carries only in-frame clones and drops some. The sample includes some 160,000 clones, around three quarters of them seen just once. Sequencing input: PBMCs. These receptors were obtained from a man between 35 and 55 years old in good health and CMV-seronegative. Each CDR3 is given without its conserved first and last residue. Not all rows give a size; the values are once, few, many and, for expanded clones, a class.

abundance,j_gene,v_gene,CDR3aa
NA,TRBJ2-7,TRBV28,ASSTLGRAHEQY
NA,TRBJ2-5,TRBV5-4,ASSFKGDETQY
NA,NA,TRBV19,ASSIGNLAGYEQY
NA,TRBJ1-2,TRBV5-1,ASSYTPGVNGYT
NA,TRBJ1-2,TRBV25-1,ASSEPMTGDHYGYT
NA,TRBJ2-7,TRBV30,AWTVGQGDPPS
NA,TRBJ2-5,TRBV5-4,ASSLGLRQKETQY
NA,TRBJ2-1,TRBV7-2,ASSNIGTGEYNEQF
NA,TRBJ2-2,TRBV7-9,ASSLVLQENTGELF
NA,TRBJ1-6,TRBV12-5,ASGPGEGTVNSPLH
NA,TRBJ2-2,TRBV7-6,ASRGRALNTGELF
once,TRBJ2-3,TRBV11-2,ASSFRWTDTQY
NA,TRBJ2-7,TRBV23-1,ASSQPHRDQNSLYEQY
NA,TRBJ1-4,TRBV5-1,ASSLSGQPTTNEKLF
once,TRBJ2-3,TRBV7-2,ASSSRDTQY
NA,TRBJ2-7,TRBV11-3,ASSYSTGGYEQY
NA,TRBJ2-7,TRBV29-1,SVEGVGGPSREQH
NA,TRBJ2-1,TRBV15,ARCDSGRGEQF
NA,TRBJ1-5,TRBV2,ASSGEDQPQH
NA,TRBJ2-3,TRBV2,TSMTLAGTDTQY
NA,TRBJ1-4,TRBV27,ASSPGTAPAGKLF
NA,TRBJ2-7,TRBV4-3,ASSQDPSGLYEQY
few,TRBJ1-3,TRBV7-6,ASSAGTGASSGNTIY
NA,TRBJ1-4,TRBV5-1,ASSRGLRNEKLF
NA,TRBJ2-7,TRBV2,ASSPDRGREQY
NA,TRBJ1-4,TRBV9,ASSGATNEKLF
NA,TRBJ1-2,TRBV7-2,ASSLEALTGVGYT
NA,TRBJ2-1,TRBV6-6,ASSYLVGGQF
NA,TRBJ2-7,TRBV11-2,ASSLGQSYEQY